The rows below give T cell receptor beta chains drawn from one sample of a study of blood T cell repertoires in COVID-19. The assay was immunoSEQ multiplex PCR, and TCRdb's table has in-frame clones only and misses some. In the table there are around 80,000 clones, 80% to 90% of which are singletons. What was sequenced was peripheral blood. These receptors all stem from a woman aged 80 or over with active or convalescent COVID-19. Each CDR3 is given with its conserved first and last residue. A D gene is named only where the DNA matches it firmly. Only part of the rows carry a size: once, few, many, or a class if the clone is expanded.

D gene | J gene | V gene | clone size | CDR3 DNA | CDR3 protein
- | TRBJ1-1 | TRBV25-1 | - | TGTGCCAGCGTTACCGGGACTAACACTGAAGCTTTCTTT | CASVTGTNTEAFF
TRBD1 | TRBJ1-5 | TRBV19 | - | TGTGCCAGTAGTTCGGACAGGCGACAGCCCCAGCATTTT | CASSSDRRQPQHF
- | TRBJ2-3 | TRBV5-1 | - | TGCGCCAGCAGCGGACAGGGAGCGGGAGGAGCAGATACGCAGTATTTT | CASSGQGAGGADTQYF
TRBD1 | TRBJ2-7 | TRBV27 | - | TGTGCCAGCAGTGCGTATGGACAGGGGGCCCATTCCTACGAGCAGTACTTC | CASSAYGQGAHSYEQYF
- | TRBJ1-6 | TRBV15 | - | TGTGCCACCAGCAGAGATCGGGGAGGCGCCTATAATTCACCCCTCCACTTT | CATSRDRGGAYNSPLHF
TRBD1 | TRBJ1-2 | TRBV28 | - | TGTGCCAGCAGTTTAGAACAGGGGGGCTATGGCTACACCTTC | CASSLEQGGYGYTF
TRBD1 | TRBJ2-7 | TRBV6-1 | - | TGTGCCAGCAGTGTTACCCTACAGGGGCTGCAAACCTACGAGCAGTACTTC | CASSVTLQGLQTYEQYF
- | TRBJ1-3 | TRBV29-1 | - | TGCAGCGTTGTCCCTCCAGGGAACTCTGGAAACACCATATATTTT | CSVVPPGNSGNTIYF
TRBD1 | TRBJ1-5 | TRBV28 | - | TGTGCCAGCACTACTGGACAGGGGAAACAGCCCCAGCATTTT | CASTTGQGKQPQHF
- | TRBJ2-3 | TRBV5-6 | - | TGTGCCAGCAGCCGGTTTTCGGTAGATACGCAGTATTTT | CASSRFSVDTQYF
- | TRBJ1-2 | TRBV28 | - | TGTGCCAGCAGTTCCCCAGGTGCCACAGGGATGGGAGGCTACACCTTC | CASSSPGATGMGGYTF
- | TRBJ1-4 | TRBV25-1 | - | TGTGCCAGCAGTGAGGACAGCCCAAATGAAAAACTGTTTTTT | CASSEDSPNEKLFF
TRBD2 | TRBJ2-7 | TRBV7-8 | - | TGTGCCAGCAGCTCCCTAGCGGGAGAAGGCTACGAGCAGTACTTC | CASSSLAGEGYEQYF
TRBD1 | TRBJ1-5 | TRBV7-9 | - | TGTGCCAGCAGCAAAGCCGGGACAGGGAACTTCAATCAGCCCCAGCATTTT | CASSKAGTGNFNQPQHF
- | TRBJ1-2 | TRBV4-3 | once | TGCGCCAGCAGCCAAGATCGTCACTCTGCTAACTATGGCTACACCTTC | CASSQDRHSANYGYTF
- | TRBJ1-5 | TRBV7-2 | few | TGTGCCAGCAGCTTAGTCAGGGGTGATCAGCCCCAGCATTTT | CASSLVRGDQPQHF
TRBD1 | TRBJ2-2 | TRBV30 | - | TGTGCCTGTTCCAGACAGGGATTCGGGGAGCTGTTTTTT | CACSRQGFGELFF
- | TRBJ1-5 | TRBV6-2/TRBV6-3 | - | TGTGCCAGCAGTTACTCGACGAGGGGGGGGCAGCCCCAGCATTTT | CASSYSTRGGQPQHF
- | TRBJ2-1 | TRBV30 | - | TGTGCCTGGGAGGTTTGGACAAAAGGGGTCAATGAGCAGTTCTTC | CAWEVWTKGVNEQFF
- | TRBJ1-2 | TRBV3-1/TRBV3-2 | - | TGTGCCAGCAGCTCTCGATGGGGCTCGGATGGCTACACCTTC | CASSSRWGSDGYTF
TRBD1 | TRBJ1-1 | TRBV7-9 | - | TGTGCCAGCAGCTTACAGGGGGCCGACACTGAAGCTTTCTTT | CASSLQGADTEAFF
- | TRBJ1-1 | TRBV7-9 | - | TGTGCCAGCACCTCATGGGCAGACACTGAAGCTTTCTTT | CASTSWADTEAFF
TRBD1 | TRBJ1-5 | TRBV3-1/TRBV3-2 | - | TGTGCCAGCAGGACAGGGGATCAGCCCCAGCATTTT | CASRTGDQPQHF
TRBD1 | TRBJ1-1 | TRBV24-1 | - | TGTGCCACCGCCGGACAGGGTCGTGAAGCTTTCTTT | CATAGQGREAFF
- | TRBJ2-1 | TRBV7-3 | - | TGTGCCAGCAGCTCACTTAACTACAATGAGCAGTTCTTC | CASSSLNYNEQFF
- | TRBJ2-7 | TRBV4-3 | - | TGCGCCAGCACCTTAGCGGCAGGCAGCTCCTACGAGCAGTACTTC | CASTLAAGSSYEQYF
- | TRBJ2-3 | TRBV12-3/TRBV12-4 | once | TGTGCCAGCAGCCCAGAGGAGAGGACGCAGTATTTT | CASSPEERTQYF
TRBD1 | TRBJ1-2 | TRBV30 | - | TGTGCCTGGAGTACCGGGACAGTCTATGGCTACACCTTC | CAWSTGTVYGYTF
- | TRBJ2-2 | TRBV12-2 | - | TGTGCAAGTCGCTTAGTTTCCGGGGAGCCGGTCGGGGAGCTGTTTTTT | CASRLVSGEPVGELFF
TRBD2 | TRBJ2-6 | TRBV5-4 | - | TGTGCCAGCAGCTGGGGACTATCTGGGGCCAACGTCCTGACTTTC | CASSWGLSGANVLTF
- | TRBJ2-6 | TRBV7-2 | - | TGTGCCAGCAGAACGACAGGATCTGGGGCCAACGTCCTGACTTTC | CASRTTGSGANVLTF
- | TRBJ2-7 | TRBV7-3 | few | TGTGCCAGCAGCTTAACGGGGGCAGGCCCGGGCTCCTACGAGCAGTACTTC | CASSLTGAGPGSYEQYF
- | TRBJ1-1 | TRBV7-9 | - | TGTGCCAGCAGCTTAAGGCAGGGGTTTGAAGCTTTCTTT | CASSLRQGFEAFF
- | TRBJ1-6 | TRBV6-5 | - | TGTGCCAGCAATGGCAATAATTCACCCCTCCACTTT | CASNGNNSPLHF
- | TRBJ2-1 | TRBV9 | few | TGTGCCAGCAGCCCGACATCGAGCTCCTACAATGAGCAGTTCTTC | CASSPTSSSYNEQFF
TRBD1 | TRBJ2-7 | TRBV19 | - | TGTGCCAGTAGTATTCAAAAACTGGGACAGTCCTACGAGCAGTACTTC | CASSIQKLGQSYEQYF
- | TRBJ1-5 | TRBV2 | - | TGTGCCAGCAGTGAAGGGCAGGGTCTGGTGAATCAGCCCCAGCATTTT | CASSEGQGLVNQPQHF
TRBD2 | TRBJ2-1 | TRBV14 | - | TGTGCCAGCAGCCTAAAGATGGGGACTAGCGGGATAACGAGTAATGAGCAGTTCTTC | CASSLKMGTSGITSNEQFF
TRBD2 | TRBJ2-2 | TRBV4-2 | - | TGTGCCAGCAGCCCCTCCGCGGTAGCGGGGGGGCTTGAGCTGTTTTTT | CASSPSAVAGGLELFF
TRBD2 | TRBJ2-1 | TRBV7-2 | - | TGTGCCAGCAGCCAAGCGGGACTAGCGGGAGTATCGTCCTACAATGAGCAGTTCTTC | CASSQAGLAGVSSYNEQFF
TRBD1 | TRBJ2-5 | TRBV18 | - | TGTGCCAGCTCAGGGGGACAGGGCGGAGAGACCCAGTACTTC | CASSGGQGGETQYF
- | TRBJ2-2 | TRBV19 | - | TGTGCCAGTAGGCAGGGGCAGCTCACCGGGGAGCTGTTTTTT | CASRQGQLTGELFF
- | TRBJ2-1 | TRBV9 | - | TGTGCCAGCAGCGTAGTGGGCACGAGCTCCTACAATGAGCAGTTCTTC | CASSVVGTSSYNEQFF
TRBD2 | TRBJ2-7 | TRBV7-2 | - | TGTGCCAGCAGCCGCCGGACTAGCGGGGGTGACCACGAGCAGTACTTC | CASSRRTSGGDHEQYF